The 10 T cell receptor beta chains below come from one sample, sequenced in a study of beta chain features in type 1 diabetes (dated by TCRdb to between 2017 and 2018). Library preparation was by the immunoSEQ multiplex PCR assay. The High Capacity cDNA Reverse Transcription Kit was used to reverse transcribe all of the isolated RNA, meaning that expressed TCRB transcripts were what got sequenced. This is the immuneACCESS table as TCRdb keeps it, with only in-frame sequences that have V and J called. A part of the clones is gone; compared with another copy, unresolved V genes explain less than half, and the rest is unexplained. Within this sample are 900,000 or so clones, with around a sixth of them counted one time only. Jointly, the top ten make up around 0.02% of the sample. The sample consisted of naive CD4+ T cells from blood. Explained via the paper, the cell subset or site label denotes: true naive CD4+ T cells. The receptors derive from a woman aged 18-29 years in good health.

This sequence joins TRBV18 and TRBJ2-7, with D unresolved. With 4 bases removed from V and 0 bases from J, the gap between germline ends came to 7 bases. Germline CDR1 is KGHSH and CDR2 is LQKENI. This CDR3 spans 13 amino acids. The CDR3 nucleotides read TGTGCCAGCTCACGTGGGTTCTCCTACGAGCAGTACTTC. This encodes CASSRGFSYEQYF.

CDR3 protein: CSVEFSAAIDNYGYTF. CDR3 sequence (DNA): TGCAGCGTTGAATTCTCGGCAGCAATCGATAACTATGGCTACACCTTC. V usage is TRBV29-1 and J usage is TRBJ1-2; no clear D. The CDR3 is made up of 16 amino acids. Germline V lookup: CDR1 SQVTM, CDR2 ANQGSEA. V lost 2 bases and J lost 1, with 17 bases in between.

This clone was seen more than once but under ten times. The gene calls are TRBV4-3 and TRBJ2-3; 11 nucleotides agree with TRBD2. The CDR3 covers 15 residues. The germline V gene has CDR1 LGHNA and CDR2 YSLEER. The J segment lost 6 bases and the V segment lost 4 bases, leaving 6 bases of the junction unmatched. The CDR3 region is CASSPELAGEDTQYF. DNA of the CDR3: TGCGCCAGCAGCCCGGAACTAGCGGGAGAGGATACGCAGTATTTT.

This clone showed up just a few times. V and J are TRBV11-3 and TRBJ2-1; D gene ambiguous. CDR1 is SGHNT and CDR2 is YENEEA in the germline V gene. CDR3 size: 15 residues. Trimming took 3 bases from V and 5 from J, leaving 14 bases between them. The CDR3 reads CASSLGDGQDNEQFF. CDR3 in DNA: TGTGCCAGCAGCTTGGGCGATGGGCAAGACAATGAGCAGTTCTTC.

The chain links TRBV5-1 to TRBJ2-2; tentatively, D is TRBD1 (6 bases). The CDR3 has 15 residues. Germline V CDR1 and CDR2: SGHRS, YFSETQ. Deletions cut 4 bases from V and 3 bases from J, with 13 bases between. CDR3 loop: CASSLRGFDTGELFF. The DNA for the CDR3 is TGCGCCAGCAGCCTCAGGGGTTTTGACACCGGGGAGCTGTTTTTT.

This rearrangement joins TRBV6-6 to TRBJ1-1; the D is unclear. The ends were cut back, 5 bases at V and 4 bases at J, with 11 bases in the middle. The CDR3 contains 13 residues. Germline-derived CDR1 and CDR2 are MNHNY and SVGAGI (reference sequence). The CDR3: CASSEMTITEAFF. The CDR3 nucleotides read TGTGCCAGCAGTGAGATGACAATCACTGAAGCTTTCTTT.

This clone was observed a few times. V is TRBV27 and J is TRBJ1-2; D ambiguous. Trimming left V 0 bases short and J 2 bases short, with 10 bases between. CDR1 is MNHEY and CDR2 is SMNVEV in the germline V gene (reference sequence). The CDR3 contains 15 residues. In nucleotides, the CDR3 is TGTGCCAGCAGTTTATCCTCGGCCGGAAACTATGGCTACACCTTC. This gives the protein CASSLSSAGNYGYTF.

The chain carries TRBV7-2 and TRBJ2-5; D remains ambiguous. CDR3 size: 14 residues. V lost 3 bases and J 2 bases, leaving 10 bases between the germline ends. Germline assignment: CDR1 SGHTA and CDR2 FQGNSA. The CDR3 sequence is CASSLYGDQETQYF. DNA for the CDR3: TGTGCCAGCAGCTTGTACGGTGATCAAGAGACCCAGTACTTC.

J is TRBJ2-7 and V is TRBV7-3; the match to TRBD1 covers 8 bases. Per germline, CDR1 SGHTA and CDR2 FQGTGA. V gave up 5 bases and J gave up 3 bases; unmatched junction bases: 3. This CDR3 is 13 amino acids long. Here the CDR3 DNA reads TGTGCCAGCAGCGCCGACAGGGGCTACGAGCAGTACTTC. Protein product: CASSADRGYEQYF. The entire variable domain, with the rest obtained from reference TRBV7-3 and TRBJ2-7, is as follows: GAGVSQTPSNKVTEKGKYVELRCDPISGHTALYWYRQSLGQGPEFLIYFQGTGAADDSGLPNDRFFAVRPEGSVSTLKIQRTERGDSAVYLCASSADRGYEQYFGPGTRLTVT.

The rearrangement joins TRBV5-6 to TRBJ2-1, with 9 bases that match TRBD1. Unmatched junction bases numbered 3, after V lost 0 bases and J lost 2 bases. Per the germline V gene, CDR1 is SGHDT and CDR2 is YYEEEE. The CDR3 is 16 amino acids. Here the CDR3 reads CASSLVGQGPYNEQFF. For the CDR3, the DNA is TGTGCCAGCAGCTTGGTGGGACAGGGACCCTACAATGAGCAGTTCTTC.